This T cell receptor beta chain was found in a study of cytomegalovirus exposure and HLA in healthy donors. 60 Vbeta and 13 Jbeta primers were used in PCR. Assay: immunoSEQ multiplex PCR; the TCRdb copy retains only in-frame clones and omits some. The profile covers about 130,000 clones, with about 78% appearing a single time and less than 5% taken by the ten largest. Germline lookup yields CDR1 SGDLS and CDR2 YYNGEE. The germline V and J ends were trimmed by 0 bases and 2 bases, with 13 bases remaining between them. The CDR3 consists of 16 residues. Sequenced input: PBMCs. This receptor was identified in a man aged 25 to 40 in good health and CMV-seronegative. This chain joins TRBV9 and TRBJ2-3, with D perhaps matching TRBD2 (5 bases). In DNA form, the CDR3 reads TGTGCCAGCAGCGTAGGGATAGCGCACCTCACAGATACGCAGTATTTT. Translation: CASSVGIAHLTDTQYF.